The source of this T cell receptor (beta chain) is a study of cytomegalovirus exposure and HLA in healthy donors. CDR3 length equals 15 residues. Germline CDR1 is SGHTA and CDR2 is FQGNSA. The ends were cut back, 1 base at V and 8 bases at J, with 17 bases in the middle. PCR amplification relied on 60 Vbeta primers (plus 13 Jbeta primers). Here immunoSEQ multiplex PCR was the method, and the copy in TCRdb shows in-frame clones only, minus some. The sample includes roughly 150,000 clones, roughly 85% seen only once; the top ten take about 2.5%. The TCR was taken from a man aged 25 to 45 in good health and CMV-seropositive. The sequencing input was PBMCs. The chain employs TRBV7-2 and TRBJ1-2; D is undetermined. CDR3 protein: CASSLDIGRGPGYTF. The CDR3 nucleotides are TGTGCCAGCAGCTTAGATATCGGTCGCGGGCCCGGCTACACCTTC.